This T cell receptor beta chain was documented in a study of blood T cells in healthy people across ages (dated by TCRdb to about 2015). Background on the whole study: In model experiments, template switching captured about one uniquely barcoded TCR beta cDNA molecule for every two T cells. Two additional independent replicas of 1 million unique cDNA reads from the same blood draw were analyzed for two donors (one aged 18 to 30 and one aged 80 or older). Age-related changes in TCR beta repertoire diversity were measured in the study by deep sequencing normalized with unique cDNA molecular identifiers. Donors of different ages were randomly distributed across sequencing lanes to avoid experimental bias. Donors were grouped into four age groups: young (average about 15 years), middle-aged (under 40), aged (around 60) and long-lived (roughly 80). Points the paper makes about the study in general: Estimates of total diversity based on one million sequenced T cells were considered lower bounds and underestimates. Compared with the aged group, the long-lived group had more naive CD4+ T cells, fewer expanded clones and increased TCR diversity, a pattern suggesting age selection. A strong correlation was found between observed TCR beta diversity and the percentage of naive T cells measured by flow cytometry. Observed TCR beta diversity per million T cells fell roughly linearly with age, and a significant reduction was already apparent by age around 36. Since profiling was done on bulk unsorted PBMCs, naive and antigen-experienced compartments could not be conclusively compared. Donor CMV infection status was unknown, potentially confounding age-related changes in expanded clonotypes.

This clonotype was recorded at least ten times. Which antigen it targets is not known. Per-base quality was not reported, and no clone a single base away is much larger than it. Systemically healthy Caucasian individuals from Russia, some 40 in total and aged roughly 6 to 100 years, were included as donors. Each donor gave around 9.9 milliliters of peripheral blood, collected into EDTA-treated Vacutainer tubes. Ficoll-Paque density-gradient centrifugation was used to isolate PBMCs, with at least 6.5 million per sample. Trizol reagent was used to extract total RNA from PBMCs, with at least 5.5 micrograms per sample. Naive CD45RAhigh/CD27high T cell percentages were measured by flow cytometry on a PBMC aliquot from every donor. The library came from 5' RACE. The listed sequencing device is Illumina HiSeq 2500. A second about 7 to 11 cycle PCR used a sample-barcoded 5' primer and a J-beta primer mix. A template-switch 5' adaptor carrying 12 random nucleotides introduced a unique molecular identifier onto each TCR beta cDNA molecule. At least 2.5 million CDR3-containing paired-end reads were obtained from each sample. All of the RNA was converted into first-strand cDNA using the Mint cDNA synthesis kit, with a TRBC-specific oligonucleotide serving as the primer. After uracil-DNA glycosylase treatment, a first 18-cycle PCR used universal primers M1SS and BC2_uni_R on all cDNA. The authors' pipeline ran thus. For normalization, 1 million high-quality reads were randomly selected from each sample, with every read carrying a distinct molecular identifier. Reads with shared molecular identifiers were discarded instead of being binned into consensus sequences. MiTCR, set to a Q25 quality threshold and the strictest error-elimination algorithm, was used for CDR3 identification, clonotype clustering and error correction. A nonparametric unseen species model with Euler transformation was used to estimate lower-bound total TCR beta diversity. TCRdb itself trimmed the public reads at Q25 with fastp, ran MiXCR and retained productive beta chains. Rows are combined by CDR3 protein, so each entry shows the most common genes and DNA. TCRdb, not the original authors, processed these V and J calls. For this sample there are approximately 810,000 distinct CDR3 sequences; less than 35% appear just once. Of the sample, around 15% falls within the top ten clones.

The cysteine opens and the phenylalanine closes a CDR3 of 16 amino acids. Only CDR3 DNA remains: 48 bases, in frame from the first base. Based on the germline V gene (reference sequence), the CDR1 and CDR2 sequences are DFQATT and SNEGSKA. The junction shows trimming of 5 bases on V and 0 bases on J, plus 18 bases between the germline ends. This receptor chain uses TRBV20-1 and TRBJ2-3, with the D call tentatively TRBD1 or TRBD2, each fitting 5 bases. This sequence originates from a woman of 80 years or more in good health. The source material was blood. The DNA is as follows: TGCAGTGCTCCACGAACGGGGCAGACTAGCACAGATACGCAGTATTTT. It is translated as CSAPRTGQTSTDTQYF.